Below, one TCR beta chain is given with its context. Clones were sequenced by immunoSEQ multiplex PCR, and TCRdb holds only the in-frame ones, with some missing. Among approximately 31,000 clones listed, roughly 91% were seen once. The source of the sample is a study of T cell changes during pregnancy in multiple sclerosis. The CDR3 consists of 14 residues. V lost 6 bases to trimming and J lost 7 bases; unmatched junction nucleotides: 6. Per germline, CDR1 SNHLY and CDR2 FYNNEI. The origin of this receptor is a female donor with multiple sclerosis, enrolled in a pregnancy study. The rearrangement links TRBV2 to TRBJ2-2, with 9 nucleotides matching TRBD1. The input for sequencing was CD4+ T cells from peripheral blood mononuclear cells, taken in the second trimester of pregnancy. DNA of the CDR3: TGTGCCAGCAGACGACAGGGGGATAGCGGGGAGCTGTTTTTT. It translates to CASRRQGDSGELFF.